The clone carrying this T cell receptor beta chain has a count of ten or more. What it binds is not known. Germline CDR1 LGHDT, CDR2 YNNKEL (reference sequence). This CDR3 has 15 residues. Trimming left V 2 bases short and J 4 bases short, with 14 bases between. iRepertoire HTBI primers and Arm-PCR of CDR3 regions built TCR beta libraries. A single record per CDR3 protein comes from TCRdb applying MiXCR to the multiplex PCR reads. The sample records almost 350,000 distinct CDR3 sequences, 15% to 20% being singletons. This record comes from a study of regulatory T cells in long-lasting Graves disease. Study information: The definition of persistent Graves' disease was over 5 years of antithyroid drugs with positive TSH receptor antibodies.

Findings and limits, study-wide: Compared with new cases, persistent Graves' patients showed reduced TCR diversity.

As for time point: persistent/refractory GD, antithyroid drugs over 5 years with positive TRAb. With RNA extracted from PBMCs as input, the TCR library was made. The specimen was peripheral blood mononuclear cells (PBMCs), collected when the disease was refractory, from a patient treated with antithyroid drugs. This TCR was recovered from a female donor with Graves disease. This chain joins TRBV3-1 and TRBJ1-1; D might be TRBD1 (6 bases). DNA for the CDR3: TGTGCCAGCAGCCAACCCACCATCAGGGGCACTGAAGCTTTCTTT. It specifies CASSQPTIRGTEAFF.